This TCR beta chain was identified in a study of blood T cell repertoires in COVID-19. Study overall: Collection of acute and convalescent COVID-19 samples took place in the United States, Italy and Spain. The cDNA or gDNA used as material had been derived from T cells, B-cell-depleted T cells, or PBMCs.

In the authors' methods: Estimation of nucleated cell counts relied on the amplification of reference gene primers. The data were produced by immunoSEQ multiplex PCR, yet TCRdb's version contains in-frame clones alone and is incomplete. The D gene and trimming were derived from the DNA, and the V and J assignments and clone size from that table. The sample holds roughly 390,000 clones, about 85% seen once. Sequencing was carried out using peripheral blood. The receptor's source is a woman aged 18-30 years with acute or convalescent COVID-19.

CDR3 sequence reads: CASSIVAPAGGPGELFF. Written as DNA, the CDR3 is TGTGCCAGTAGTATAGTGGCCCCAGCGGGGGGGCCCGGGGAGCTGTTTTTT. The chain combines TRBV19 with TRBJ2-2, with TRBD2 identical over 10 bases. Germline V gene data show CDR1 as LNHDA and CDR2 as SQIVND (reference sequence). The ends lost 1 base at V and 6 bases at J; junction bases unmatched: 8. This CDR3 is built from 17 residues.